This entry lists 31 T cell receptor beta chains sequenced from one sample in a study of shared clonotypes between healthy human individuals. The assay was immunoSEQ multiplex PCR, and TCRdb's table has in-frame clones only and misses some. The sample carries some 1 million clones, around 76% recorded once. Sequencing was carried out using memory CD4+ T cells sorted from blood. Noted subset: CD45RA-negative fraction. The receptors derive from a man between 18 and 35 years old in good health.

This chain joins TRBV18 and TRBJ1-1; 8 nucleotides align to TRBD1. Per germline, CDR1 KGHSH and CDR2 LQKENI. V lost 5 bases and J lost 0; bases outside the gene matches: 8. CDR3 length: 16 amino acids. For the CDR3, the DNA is TGTGCCAGCTCAACCTGGGACAGGAGCCTGAACACTGAAGCTTTCTTT. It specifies CASSTWDRSLNTEAFF.

The CDR3 region has the DNA TGCGCCAGCAGCATCACCGGGGAGCTGTTTTTT. This sequence encodes CASSITGELFF. The chain links TRBV10-2 to TRBJ2-2; D gene uncertain. CDR1 is WSHSY, CDR2 SAAADI, per germline. V was pared by 6 bases and J by 4 bases, with 3 bases between. The CDR3 is made up of 11 amino acids.

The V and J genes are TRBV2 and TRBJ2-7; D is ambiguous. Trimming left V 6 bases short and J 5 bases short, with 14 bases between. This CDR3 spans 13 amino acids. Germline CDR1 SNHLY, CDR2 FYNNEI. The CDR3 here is CASRESEIHEQYF. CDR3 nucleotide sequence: TGTGCCAGCAGAGAAAGCGAAATCCACGAGCAGTACTTC.

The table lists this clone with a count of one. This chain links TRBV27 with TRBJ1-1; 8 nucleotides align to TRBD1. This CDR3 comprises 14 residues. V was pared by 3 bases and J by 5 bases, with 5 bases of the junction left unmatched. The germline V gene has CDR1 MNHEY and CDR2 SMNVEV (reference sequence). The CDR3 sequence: CASSLSQGDTEAFF. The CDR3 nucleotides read TGTGCCAGCAGTTTGTCACAGGGGGATACTGAAGCTTTCTTT.

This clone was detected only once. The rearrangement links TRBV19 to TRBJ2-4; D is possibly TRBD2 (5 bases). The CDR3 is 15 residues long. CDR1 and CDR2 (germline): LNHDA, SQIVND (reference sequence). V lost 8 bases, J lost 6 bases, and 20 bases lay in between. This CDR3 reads CASSSWTEDLNIQYF. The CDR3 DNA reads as TGTGCCAGTTCATCCTGGACGGAGGACCTAAACATTCAGTACTTC.

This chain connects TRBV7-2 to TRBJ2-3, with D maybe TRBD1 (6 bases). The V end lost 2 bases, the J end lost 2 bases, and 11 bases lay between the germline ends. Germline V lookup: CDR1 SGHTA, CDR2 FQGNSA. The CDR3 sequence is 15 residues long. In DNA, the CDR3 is TGTGCCAGCAGCTTAAACACAGGGAACACAGATACGCAGTATTTT. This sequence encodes CASSLNTGNTDTQYF.

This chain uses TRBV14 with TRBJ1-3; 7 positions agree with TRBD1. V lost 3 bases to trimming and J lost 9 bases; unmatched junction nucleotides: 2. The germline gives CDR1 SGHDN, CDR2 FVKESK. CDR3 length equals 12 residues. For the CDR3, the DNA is TGTGCCAGCAGCCAGGACAGGCGCACCATATATTTT. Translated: CASSQDRRTIYF.

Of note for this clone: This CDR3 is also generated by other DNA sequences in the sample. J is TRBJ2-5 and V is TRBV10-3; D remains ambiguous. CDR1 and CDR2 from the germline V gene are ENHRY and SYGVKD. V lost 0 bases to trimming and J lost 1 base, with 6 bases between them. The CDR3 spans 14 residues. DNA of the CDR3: TGTGCCATCAGTGAGTCACGGGTCCAAGAGACCCAGTACTTC. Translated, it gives CAISESRVQETQYF.

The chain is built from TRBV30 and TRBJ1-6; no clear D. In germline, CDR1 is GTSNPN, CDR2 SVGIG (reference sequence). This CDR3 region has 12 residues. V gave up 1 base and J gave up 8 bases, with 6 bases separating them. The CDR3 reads CAWSGTHSPLHF. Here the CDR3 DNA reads TGTGCCTGGAGTGGGACCCATTCACCCCTCCACTTT.

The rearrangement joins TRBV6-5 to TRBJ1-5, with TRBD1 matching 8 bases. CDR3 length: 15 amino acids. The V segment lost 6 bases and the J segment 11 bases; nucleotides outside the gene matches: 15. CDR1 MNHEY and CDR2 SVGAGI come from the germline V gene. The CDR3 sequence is CASRRQGRSDETQHF. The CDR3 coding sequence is TGTGCCAGCAGAAGACAGGGGCGGTCGGATGAGACCCAGCATTTT.

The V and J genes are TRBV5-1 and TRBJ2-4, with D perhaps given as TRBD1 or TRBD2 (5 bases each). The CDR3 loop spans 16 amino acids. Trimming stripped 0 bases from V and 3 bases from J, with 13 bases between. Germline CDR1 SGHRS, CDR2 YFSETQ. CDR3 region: CASSLAGGDLKNIQYF. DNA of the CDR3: TGCGCCAGCAGCTTGGCTGGGGGTGATCTCAAAAACATTCAGTACTTC. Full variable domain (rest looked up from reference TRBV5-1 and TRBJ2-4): KAGVTQTPRYLIKTRGQQVTLSCSPISGHRSVSWYQQTPGQGLQFLFEYFSETQRNKGNFPGRFSGRQFSNSRSEMNVSTLELGDSALYLCASSLAGGDLKNIQYFGAGTRLSVL.

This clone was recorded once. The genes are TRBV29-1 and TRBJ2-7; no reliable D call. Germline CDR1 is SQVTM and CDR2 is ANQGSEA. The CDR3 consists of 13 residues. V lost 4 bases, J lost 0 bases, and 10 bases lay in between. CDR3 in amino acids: CSVAGWSSYEQYF. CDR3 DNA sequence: TGCAGCGTTGCGGGCTGGAGCTCCTACGAGCAGTACTTC.

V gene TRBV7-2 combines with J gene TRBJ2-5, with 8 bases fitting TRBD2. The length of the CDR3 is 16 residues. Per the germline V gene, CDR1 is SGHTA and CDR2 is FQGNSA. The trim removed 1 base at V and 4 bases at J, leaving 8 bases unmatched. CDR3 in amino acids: CASSLVGLAIRETQYF. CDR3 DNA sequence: TGTGCCAGCAGCTTAGTAGGACTAGCTATACGAGAGACCCAGTACTTC. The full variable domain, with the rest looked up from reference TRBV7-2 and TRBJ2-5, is GAGVSQSPSNKVTEKGKDVELRCDPISGHTALYWYRQSLGQGLEFLIYFQGNSAPDKSGLPSDRFSAERTGGSVSTLTIQRTQQEDSAVYLCASSLVGLAIRETQYFGPGTRLLVL.

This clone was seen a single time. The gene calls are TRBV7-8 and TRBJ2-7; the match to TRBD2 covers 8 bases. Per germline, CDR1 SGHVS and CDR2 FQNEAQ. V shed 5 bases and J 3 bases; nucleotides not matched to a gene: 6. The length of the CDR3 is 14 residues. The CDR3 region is CASSLSGVGYEQYF. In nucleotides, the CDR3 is TGTGCCAGCAGCCTTAGCGGGGTTGGCTACGAGCAGTACTTC.

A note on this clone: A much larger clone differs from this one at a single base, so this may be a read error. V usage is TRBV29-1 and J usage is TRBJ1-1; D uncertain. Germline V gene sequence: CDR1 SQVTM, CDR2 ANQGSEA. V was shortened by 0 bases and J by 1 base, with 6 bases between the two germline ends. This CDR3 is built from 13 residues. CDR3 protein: CSVEEQWNTEAFF. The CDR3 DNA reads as TGCAGCGTTGAAGAACAGTGGAACACTGAAGCTTTCTTT.

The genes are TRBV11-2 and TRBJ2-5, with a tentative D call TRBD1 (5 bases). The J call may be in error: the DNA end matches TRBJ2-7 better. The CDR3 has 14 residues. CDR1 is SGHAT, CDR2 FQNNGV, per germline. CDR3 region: CASSLAGPIYEQYF. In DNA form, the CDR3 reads TGTGCCAGCAGCTTAGCAGGGCCGATCTACGAGCAGTACTTC.

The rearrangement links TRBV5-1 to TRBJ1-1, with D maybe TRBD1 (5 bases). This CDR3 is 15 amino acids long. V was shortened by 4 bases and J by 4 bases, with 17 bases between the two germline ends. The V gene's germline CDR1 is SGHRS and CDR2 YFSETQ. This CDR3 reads CASSAQAPRGTEAFF. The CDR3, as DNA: TGCGCCAGCAGCGCCCAGGCTCCAAGGGGCACTGAAGCTTTCTTT.

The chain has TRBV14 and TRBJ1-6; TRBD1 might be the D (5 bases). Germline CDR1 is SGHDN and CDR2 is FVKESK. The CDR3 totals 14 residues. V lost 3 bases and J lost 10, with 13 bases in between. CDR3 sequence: CASSHAMGVSPLHF. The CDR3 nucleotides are TGTGCCAGCAGCCACGCCATGGGGGTCTCACCCCTCCACTTT.

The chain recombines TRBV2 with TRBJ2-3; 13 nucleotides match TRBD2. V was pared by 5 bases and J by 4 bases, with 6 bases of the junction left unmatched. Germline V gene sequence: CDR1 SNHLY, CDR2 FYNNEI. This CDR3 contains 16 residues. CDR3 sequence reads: CASSHPGLAGSDTQYF. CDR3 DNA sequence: TGTGCCAGCAGTCATCCGGGACTAGCGGGATCAGATACGCAGTATTTT.

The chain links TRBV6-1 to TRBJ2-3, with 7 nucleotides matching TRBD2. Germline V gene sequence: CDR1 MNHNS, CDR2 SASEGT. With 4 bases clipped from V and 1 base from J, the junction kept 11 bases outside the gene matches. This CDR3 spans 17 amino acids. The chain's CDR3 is CASSASGVASGTDTQYF. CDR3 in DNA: TGTGCCAGCAGTGCCAGCGGGGTGGCAAGTGGCACAGATACGCAGTATTTT.

CDR3 sequence: CASRVTVLWGTGELFF. DNA for the CDR3: TGTGCCAGCAGGGTAACAGTTCTGTGGGGCACCGGGGAGCTGTTTTTT. The V gene is TRBV11-2, the J gene TRBJ2-2; D is undetermined. Trimming left V 6 bases short and J 4 bases short, with 18 bases between. The CDR3 consists of 16 residues. Germline V gives CDR1 SGHAT, CDR2 FQNNGV.

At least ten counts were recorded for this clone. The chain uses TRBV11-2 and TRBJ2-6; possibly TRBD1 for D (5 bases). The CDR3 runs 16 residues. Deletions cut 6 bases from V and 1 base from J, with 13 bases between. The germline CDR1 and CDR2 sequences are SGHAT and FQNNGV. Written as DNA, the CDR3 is TGTGCCAGCAGACCCCCGCAGGGTTCTGGGGCCAACGTCCTGACTTTC. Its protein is CASRPPQGSGANVLTF.

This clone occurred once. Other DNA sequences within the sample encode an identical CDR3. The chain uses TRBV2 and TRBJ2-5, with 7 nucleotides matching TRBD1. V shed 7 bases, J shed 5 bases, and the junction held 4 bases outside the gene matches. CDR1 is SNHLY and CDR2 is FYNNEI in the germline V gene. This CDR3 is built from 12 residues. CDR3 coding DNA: TGTGCCAGCATGGAACAGGGGGAGACCCAGTACTTC. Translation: CASMEQGETQYF.

For the CDR3, the DNA is TGTGCCTGCTCCTGGCTGAACACCGGGGAGCTGTTTTTT. Protein: CACSWLNTGELFF. V gene TRBV27 combines with J gene TRBJ2-2; D is undetermined. This CDR3 region has 13 residues. Per the germline V gene, CDR1 is MNHEY and CDR2 is SMNVEV (reference sequence). V was trimmed by 11 bases and J by 1 base, leaving 11 bases between them.

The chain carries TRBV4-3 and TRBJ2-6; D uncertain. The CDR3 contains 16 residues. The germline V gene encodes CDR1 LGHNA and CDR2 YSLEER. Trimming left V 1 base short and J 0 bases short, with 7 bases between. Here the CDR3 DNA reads TGCGCCAGCAGCCAAGCTCTGAGCTCTGGGGCCAACGTCCTGACTTTC. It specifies CASSQALSSGANVLTF.

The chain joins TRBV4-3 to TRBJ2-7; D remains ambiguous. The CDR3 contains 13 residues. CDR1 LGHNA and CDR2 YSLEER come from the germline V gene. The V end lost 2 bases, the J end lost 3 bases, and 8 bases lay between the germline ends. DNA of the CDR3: TGCGCCAGCAGCCAAAACCCAGGCTACGAGCAGTACTTC. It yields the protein CASSQNPGYEQYF.

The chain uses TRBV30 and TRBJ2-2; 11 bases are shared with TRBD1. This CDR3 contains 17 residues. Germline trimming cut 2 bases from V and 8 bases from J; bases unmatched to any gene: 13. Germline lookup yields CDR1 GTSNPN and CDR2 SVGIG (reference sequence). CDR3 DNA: TGTGCCTGGAGTTCAAAAGGCTGGACAGGGGGCCGGGGGGAGCTGTTTTTT. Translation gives CAWSSKGWTGGRGELFF.

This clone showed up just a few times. The CDR3: CASSLEWASHEQFF. As DNA, the CDR3 is TGTGCCAGCAGCTTAGAATGGGCAAGCCATGAGCAGTTCTTC. The chain has TRBV7-2 and TRBJ2-1; D remains unclear. This CDR3 contains 14 residues. Trimming pared 1 base from V and 8 bases from J, leaving 12 bases between. Germline V gives CDR1 SGHTA, CDR2 FQGNSA. Looking up the rest from reference TRBV7-2 and TRBJ2-1 gives the full variable domain: GAGVSQSPSNKVTEKGKDVELRCDPISGHTALYWYRQSLGQGLEFLIYFQGNSAPDKSGLPSDRFSAERTGGSVSTLTIQRTQQEDSAVYLCASSLEWASHEQFFGPGTRLTVL.

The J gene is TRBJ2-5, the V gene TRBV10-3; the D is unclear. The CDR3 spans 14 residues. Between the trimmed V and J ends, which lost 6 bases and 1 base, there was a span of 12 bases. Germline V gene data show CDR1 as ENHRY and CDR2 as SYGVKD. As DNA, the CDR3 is TGTGCCATCAGGCCCGGACCCCTCCAAGAGACCCAGTACTTC. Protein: CAIRPGPLQETQYF.

DNA of the CDR3: TGTGCCAGCAGCTTCGGGCAGGGGAGGCGCAATGAGCAGTTCTTC. Translated, it gives CASSFGQGRRNEQFF. The J gene is TRBJ2-1, the V gene TRBV7-2, with D perhaps TRBD1 or TRBD2 (6 bases each). Germline lookup yields CDR1 SGHTA and CDR2 FQGNSA. CDR3 length: 15 residues. V was shortened by 3 bases and J by 6 bases, with 15 bases between the two germline ends.

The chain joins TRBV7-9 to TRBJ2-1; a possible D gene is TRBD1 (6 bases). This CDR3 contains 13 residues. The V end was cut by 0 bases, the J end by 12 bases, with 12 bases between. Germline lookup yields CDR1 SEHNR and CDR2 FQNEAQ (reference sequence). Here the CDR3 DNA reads TGTGCCAGCAGCTTAGCGGAAGGGGGATTGCAGTTCTTC. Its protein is CASSLAEGGLQFF.